These T cell receptor beta chains were read from a single sample in a study of blood T cells in healthy people across ages. Using its own MiXCR run on the 5' RACE reads, TCRdb lists one record per CDR3 protein. The table includes hundreds of thousands of distinct CDR3 sequences, under 40% detected once. Sequenced: blood. The receptor source for this set is a man aged 18 to 30 in good health. The CDR3 runs from the conserved cysteine through the conserved F or W. The order of the fields is CDR3 length, J gene, V gene, clone size, CDR3 protein. Part of the rows lack a size; the others show once, few, many or a class for expanded clones.

14	TRBJ2-7	TRBV6-1	NA	CASTARGQGYEQYF
15	TRBJ2-1	TRBV20-1	NA	CSARNRQGDGNEQFF
16	NA	TRBV12-3/TRBV12-4	NA	CASRPTGGRPYNEQYF
14	TRBJ1-5	TRBV12-3/TRBV12-4	NA	CASSYDHRGQPQHF
15	TRBJ2-7	TRBV5-6	many	CASSLQGQSSYEQYF
16	TRBJ1-1	TRBV6-6	few	CASSPKLGQSETEAFF
13	TRBJ1-1	TRBV7-3	NA	CASSLMATTEAFF
14	TRBJ2-5	TRBV5-1	many	CASSLALFQETQYF
15	TRBJ1-2	TRBV7-2	NA	CACSSEGAAHYGYTF
16	TRBJ1-2	TRBV15	few	CATSRDERAGGHGYTF
16	TRBJ2-1	TRBV7-2	many	CASSLGTGPQYNEQFF
17	TRBJ2-1	TRBV4-2	NA	CASSQDSAGMTNNEQFF
17	TRBJ1-4	TRBV6-2/TRBV6-3	NA	CASSYAMGIPGNEKLFF
13	TRBJ2-1	TRBV12-5	few	CASGLENRGEQFF
17	TRBJ2-5	TRBV12-3/TRBV12-4	many	CASSPSRIAEVQETQYF
16	TRBJ2-3	TRBV9	few	CASSPPEGRRTDTQYF